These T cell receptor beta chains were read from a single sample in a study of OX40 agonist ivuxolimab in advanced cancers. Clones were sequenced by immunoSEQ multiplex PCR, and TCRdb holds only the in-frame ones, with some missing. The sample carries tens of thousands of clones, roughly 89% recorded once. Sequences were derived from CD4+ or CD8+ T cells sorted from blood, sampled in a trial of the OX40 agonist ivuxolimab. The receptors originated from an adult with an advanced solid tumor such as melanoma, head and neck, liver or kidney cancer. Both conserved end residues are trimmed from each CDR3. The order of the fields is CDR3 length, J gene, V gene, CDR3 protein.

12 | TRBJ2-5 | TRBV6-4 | ASSDSAGAETQY
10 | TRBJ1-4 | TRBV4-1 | ASSRVAEKLF
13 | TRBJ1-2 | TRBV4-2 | ASSQDQTGSEGYT
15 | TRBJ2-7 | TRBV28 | ASRGLAGGFVGGEQY
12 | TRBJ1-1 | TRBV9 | ASTVVTETSEAF
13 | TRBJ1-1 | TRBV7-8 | ASSRSGWGNTEAF
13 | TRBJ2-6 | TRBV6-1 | ASSPRISGANVLT
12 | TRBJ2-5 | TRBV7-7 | ASSADRTKETQY
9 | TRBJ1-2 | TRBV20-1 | SAPGSHGYT
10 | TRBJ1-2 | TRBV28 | ASRDINYGYT
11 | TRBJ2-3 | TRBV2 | ASQGGAEDTQY
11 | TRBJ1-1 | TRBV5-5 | ASRGHLNTEAF
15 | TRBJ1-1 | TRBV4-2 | ASSQDSGPGLNTEAF
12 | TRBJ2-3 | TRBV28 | ASSLTGGTDTQY
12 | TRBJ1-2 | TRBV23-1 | ASSQSFKSYGYT
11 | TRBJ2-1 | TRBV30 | AWGRVPETEQF
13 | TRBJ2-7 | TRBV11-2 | ASSFSRDLSYEQY
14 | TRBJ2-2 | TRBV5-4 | ASSLFMGSDTGELF
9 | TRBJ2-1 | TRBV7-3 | ASSVSNEQF
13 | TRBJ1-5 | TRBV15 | ATSRDRAGNQPQH
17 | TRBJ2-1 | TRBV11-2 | ASSLGAWGALSFYNEQF
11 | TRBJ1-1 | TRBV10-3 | AISPRENTEAF
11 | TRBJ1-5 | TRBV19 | ASSRQNYQPQH
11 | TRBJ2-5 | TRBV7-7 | ASSSDIRETQY
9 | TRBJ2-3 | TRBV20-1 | SAEAGDTQY
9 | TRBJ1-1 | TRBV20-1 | SAWKNTEAF
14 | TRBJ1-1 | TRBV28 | ASHTVRGPGNTEAF
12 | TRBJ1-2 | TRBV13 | ASSPASGNYGYT
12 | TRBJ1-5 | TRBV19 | ASSIDRGNQPQH
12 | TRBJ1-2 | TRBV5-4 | ASSLRGSHYGYT
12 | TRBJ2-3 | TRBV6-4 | ASSDGRGTDTQY
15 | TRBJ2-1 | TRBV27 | ASSLREAGSGYNEQF
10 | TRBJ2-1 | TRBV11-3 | ASSKGGNEQF
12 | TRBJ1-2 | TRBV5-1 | ASSSDSTNYGYT
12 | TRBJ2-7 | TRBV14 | ASSRRWESYEQY
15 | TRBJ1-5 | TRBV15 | ATGGPGTRYSNQPQH
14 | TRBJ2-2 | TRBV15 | ATSRETGLNTGELF
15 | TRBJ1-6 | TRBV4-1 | ASSQPLVAGPNSPLH
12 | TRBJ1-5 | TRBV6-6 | ASSSARGNQPQH
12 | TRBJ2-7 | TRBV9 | ASSETGTAYEQY
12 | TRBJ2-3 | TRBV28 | ASSLTGSTDTQY
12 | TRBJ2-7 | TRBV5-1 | ASSLSLTREQQY
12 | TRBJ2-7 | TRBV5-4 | ASSAGQGSYEQY
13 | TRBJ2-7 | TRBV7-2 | ASSDRRTGPCEQY
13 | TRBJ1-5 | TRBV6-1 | AIPMTDNSNQPQH
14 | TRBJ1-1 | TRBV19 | ASTPQDKGDLTEAF
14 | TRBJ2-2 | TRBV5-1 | ASSLFGGTNTGELF
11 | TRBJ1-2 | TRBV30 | AWNRQPNYGYT
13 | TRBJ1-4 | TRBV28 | ASSLAYKYGEKLF
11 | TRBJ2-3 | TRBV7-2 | ASSLGKADTQY
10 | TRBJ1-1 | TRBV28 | ASSTGQFETF
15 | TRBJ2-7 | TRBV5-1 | ASSLRTGHASSYEQY
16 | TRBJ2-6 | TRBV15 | ATSRFGTSYSGANVLT
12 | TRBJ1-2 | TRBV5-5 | ASSWDRPNYGYT
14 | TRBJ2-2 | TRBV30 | AWSAGETAYTGELF